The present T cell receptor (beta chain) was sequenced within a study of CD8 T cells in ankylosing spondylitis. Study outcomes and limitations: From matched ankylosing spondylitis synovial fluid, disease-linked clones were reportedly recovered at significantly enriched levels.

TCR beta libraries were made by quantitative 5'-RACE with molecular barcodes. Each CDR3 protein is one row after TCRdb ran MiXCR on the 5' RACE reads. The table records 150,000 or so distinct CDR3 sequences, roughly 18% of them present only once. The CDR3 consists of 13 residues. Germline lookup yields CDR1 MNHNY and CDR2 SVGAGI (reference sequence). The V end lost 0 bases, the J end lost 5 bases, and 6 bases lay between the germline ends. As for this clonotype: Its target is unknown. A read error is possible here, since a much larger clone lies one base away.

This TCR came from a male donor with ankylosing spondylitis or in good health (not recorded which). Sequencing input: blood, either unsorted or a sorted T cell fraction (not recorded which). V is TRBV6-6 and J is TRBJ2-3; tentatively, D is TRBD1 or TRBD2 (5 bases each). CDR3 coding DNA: TGTGCCAGCAGTTACTCGAGGGGAGATACGCAGTATTTT. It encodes CASSYSRGDTQYF.